The 13 T cell receptor beta chains below come from one sample, sequenced in a study of cytomegalovirus exposure and HLA in healthy donors. Primers: 60 Vbeta forward and 13 Jbeta reverse. Data came from immunoSEQ multiplex PCR; TCRdb stores just in-frame clones and leaves some out. Found here are under 200,000 clones, approximately 84% of them singletons; the top ten hold less than 0.4%. The sample comprised PBMCs. These receptors all stem from a boy aged 2-15 years in good health and CMV-seronegative.

The J gene is TRBJ2-1, the V gene TRBV7-2, with 7 bases that match TRBD2. There are 15 residues in the CDR3. CDR1 is SGHTA, CDR2 FQGNSA, per germline. V was pared by 5 bases and J by 4 bases, with 8 bases of the junction left unmatched. CDR3 coding DNA: TGTGCCAGCAGCCCGCCAGCGGGGTGGTACAATGAGCAGTTCTTC. Translating it yields CASSPPAGWYNEQFF.

This CDR3 is CASSGHDGGTVSYEQYF. In DNA, the CDR3 is TGTGCCAGCAGTGGCCATGATGGCGGGACAGTATCCTACGAGCAGTACTTC. The rearrangement uses TRBV6-1 and TRBJ2-7; TRBD1 might be the D (7 bases). This CDR3 is built from 17 residues. Between the trimmed V and J ends, which lost 4 bases and 1 base, there was a span of 20 bases. Per germline, CDR1 MNHNS and CDR2 SASEGT.

Only one count was recorded for this clone. The chain links TRBV7-8 to TRBJ2-6; D is perhaps TRBD1 (5 bases). The germline V gene encodes CDR1 SGHVS and CDR2 FQNEAQ. V gave up 2 bases and J gave up 2 bases, with 13 bases separating them. The CDR3 length is 17 residues. This CDR3 reads CASSLRAGKPGANVLTF. The CDR3, as DNA: TGTGCCAGCAGCTTAAGGGCAGGGAAGCCTGGGGCCAACGTCCTGACTTTC. Filled out from reference TRBV7-8 and TRBJ2-6, the complete variable domain reads GAGVSQSPRYKVAKRGQDVALRCDPISGHVSLFWYQQALGQGPEFLTYFQNEAQLDKSGLPSDRFFAERPEGSVSTLKIQRTQQEDSAVYLCASSLRAGKPGANVLTFGAGSRLTVL.

CDR3 residues: CASSYSFGGRVDTQYF. In DNA, the CDR3 is TGTGCCAGCAGTTACTCCTTCGGGGGGCGCGTAGATACGCAGTATTTT. The gene calls are TRBV6-5 and TRBJ2-3; maybe TRBD2 (7 bases). This CDR3 is built from 16 residues. Germline V gene lookup returns CDR1 MNHEY and CDR2 SVGAGI. V gave up 0 bases and J gave up 5 bases, with 15 bases separating them.

This chain connects TRBV5-6 to TRBJ1-4, with D maybe TRBD1 (5 bases). V was clipped by 2 bases and J by 7 bases, with 9 bases between them. Germline CDR1 and CDR2: SGHDT and YYEEEE. CDR3 size: 13 residues. The CDR3 region has the DNA TGTGCCAGCAGCTTCGCGGGGGGTGAAAAACTGTTTTTT. This encodes CASSFAGGEKLFF.

V and J are TRBV18 and TRBJ2-5; D gene ambiguous. Germline V gene lookup returns CDR1 KGHSH and CDR2 LQKENI. The CDR3 has 13 residues. The germline V and J ends were trimmed by 8 bases and 7 bases, with 17 bases remaining between them. CDR3 in amino acids: CASPRVEDGTQYF. The CDR3 DNA follows: TGTGCCAGCCCCCGTGTAGAAGATGGGACCCAGTACTTC.

The rearrangement links TRBV9 to TRBJ2-3, with TRBD2 matching over 10 bases. V gave up 4 bases and J gave up 1 base; unmatched junction bases: 6. Germline CDR1 is SGDLS and CDR2 is YYNGEE. The CDR3 sequence is 16 residues long. The CDR3 sequence is CASSPGAGGGTDTQYF. The CDR3 nucleotides read TGTGCCAGCAGCCCCGGAGCGGGAGGGGGCACAGATACGCAGTATTTT.

The rearrangement uses TRBV27 and TRBJ2-5, with 13 positions matching TRBD2. The CDR3 totals 16 residues. V shed 5 bases, J shed 1 base, and the junction held 4 bases outside the gene matches. The V gene's germline CDR1 is MNHEY and CDR2 SMNVEV (reference sequence). The CDR3 nucleotides are TGTGCCAGCAGTGGACTAGCGGGAGTTGGCCAAGAGACCCAGTACTTC. This gives the protein CASSGLAGVGQETQYF.

This chain uses TRBV15 with TRBJ2-2; 8 bases agree with TRBD1. Per germline, CDR1 LNHNV and CDR2 YYDKDF (reference sequence). Germline trimming cut 1 base from V and 6 bases from J; bases unmatched to any gene: 1. The CDR3 totals 14 residues. In nucleotides, the CDR3 is TGTGCCACCAGCAGAGGACAGGGGTCCGGGGAGCTGTTTTTT. Its protein product is CATSRGQGSGELFF.

V gene TRBV2 combines with J gene TRBJ2-5; TRBD1 is a possible D gene (6 bases). CDR3 size: 14 residues. Germline CDR1 is SNHLY and CDR2 is FYNNEI. V lost 10 bases and J 0 bases, leaving 15 bases between the germline ends. For the CDR3, the DNA is TGTGCCATCAGAGACGGGACACACCAAGAGACCCAGTACTTC. Translated, it gives CAIRDGTHQETQYF.

J is TRBJ1-5 and V is TRBV9; 9 positions match TRBD1. CDR3 length equals 15 residues. Germline loops: CDR1 SGDLS, CDR2 YYNGEE. Trimming removed 3 bases from V and 6 bases from J; junction bases left unmatched: 7. CDR3 loop: CASSAEDRGLQPQHF. As DNA, the CDR3 is TGTGCCAGCAGCGCGGAGGACAGGGGACTTCAGCCCCAGCATTTT. Complete variable domain (other parts from reference TRBV9 and TRBJ1-5): DSGVTQTPKHLITATGQRVTLRCSPRSGDLSVYWYQQSLDQGLQFLIQYYNGEERAKGNILERFSAQQFPDLHSELNLSSLELGDSALYFCASSAEDRGLQPQHFGDGTRLSIL.

CDR3 residues: CASSLMGPNTGELFF. The DNA for the CDR3 is TGCGCCAGCAGCTTGATGGGGCCCAACACCGGGGAGCTGTTTTTT. The chain couples TRBV5-1 to TRBJ2-2; weak D call: TRBD1 (5 bases). CDR1 is SGHRS and CDR2 is YFSETQ in the germline V gene. V lost 1 base and J lost 2, with 9 bases in between. This CDR3 contains 15 residues.

This clone was seen only once. The J gene is TRBJ2-7, the V gene TRBV4-1, with 10 bases matching TRBD1. CDR1 and CDR2 (germline): MGHRA, YSYEKL. With 2 bases clipped from V and 2 bases from J, the junction kept 9 bases outside the gene matches. CDR3 length: 17 residues. This CDR3 is CASSQRTGTGETYEQYF. The CDR3 nucleotides are TGCGCCAGCAGCCAACGTACCGGGACAGGGGAGACCTACGAGCAGTACTTC.